These 9 T cell receptor beta chains came from one sample sequenced in a study of radiation and T cells in renal cell carcinoma. Assay used: immunoSEQ multiplex PCR; TCRdb lists only in-frame clones, some missing. The repertoire holds approximately 170,000 clones, with around 90% as singletons. The sample's time point: blood 4 weeks post-SBRT, at nephrectomy. Treatment of the sample: 15 Gy SBRT to primary tumor, nephrectomy 4 weeks later. This specimen was blood, taken from a patient whose treatment included radiotherapy and nephrectomy. The receptors stem from a woman between 50 and 59 years old with renal cell carcinoma.

CDR3 loop: CASSGGTATNEKLFF. Here the CDR3 DNA reads TGTGCCAGCAGTGGCGGGACAGCAACTAATGAAAAACTGTTTTTT. J is TRBJ1-4 and V is TRBV6-1, with TRBD1 matching 7 bases. The V gene end was trimmed by 4 bases and the J gene end by 0 bases; junction bases not matched to a gene: 2. CDR1 and CDR2 (germline): MNHNS, SASEGT. The CDR3 has 15 residues.

This chain uses TRBV2 with TRBJ1-1; possibly TRBD1 for D (5 bases). Germline V gives CDR1 SNHLY, CDR2 FYNNEI. Trimming took off 11 bases at V and 1 base at J, with 14 bases between the two ends. CDR3 length equals 13 residues. The CDR3 loop is CAPRAGPNTEAFF. Written as DNA, the CDR3 is TGTGCCCCCAGAGCAGGGCCGAACACTGAAGCTTTCTTT. The entire variable domain, with the rest obtained from reference TRBV2 and TRBJ1-1, is as follows: EPEVTQTPSHQVTQMGQEVILRCVPISNHLYFYWYRQILGQKVEFLVSFYNNEISEKSEIFDDQFSVERPDGSNFTLKIRSTKLEDSAMYFCAPRAGPNTEAFFGQGTRLTVV.

The chain recombines TRBV11-2 with TRBJ1-4, with D possibly matching TRBD1 (5 bases). V was trimmed by 5 bases and J by 5 bases, leaving 12 bases between them. Germline CDR1 and CDR2: SGHAT and FQNNGV. The CDR3 is made up of 14 amino acids. As DNA, the CDR3 is TGTGCCAGCAGCCCCCTCGGGGGGAATGAAAAACTGTTTTTT. Translating gives CASSPLGGNEKLFF.

Regarding this clone: The sample has other DNA sequences that encode this CDR3 too. The genes are TRBV6-1 and TRBJ1-1; D call uncertain. Germline assignment: CDR1 MNHNS and CDR2 SASEGT. This CDR3 contains 13 residues. The V and J ends lost 2 bases and 1 base respectively, with 5 bases between them. The CDR3 sequence: CASSELENTEAFF. The CDR3 DNA follows: TGTGCCAGCAGTGAATTAGAGAACACTGAAGCTTTCTTT.

The chain carries TRBV19 and TRBJ2-1; D is unclear. CDR3 length equals 11 residues. The germline V and J ends were trimmed by 6 bases and 4 bases, with 4 bases remaining between them. CDR1 is LNHDA, CDR2 SQIVND, per germline (reference sequence). CDR3 sequence: CASRGYNEQFF. The CDR3 region has the DNA TGTGCCAGTAGGGGATACAATGAGCAGTTCTTC.

This sequence joins TRBV5-1 and TRBJ2-1, with D possibly being TRBD1 or TRBD2 (5 bases each). CDR3 length: 17 amino acids. The germline CDR1 and CDR2 sequences are SGHRS and YFSETQ. Trimming shortened V by 6 bases and J by 0 bases, and 19 bases separated the two germline ends. CDR3 sequence reads: CASNRGSRADSYNEQFF. The CDR3 DNA sequence: TGCGCCAGCAATAGGGGTTCGCGGGCTGACTCCTACAATGAGCAGTTCTTC.

This clone was seen a single time. The V and J genes are TRBV6-6 and TRBJ1-4; D possibly corresponds to TRBD1 (5 bases). The length of the CDR3 is 16 residues. Per germline, CDR1 MNHNY and CDR2 SVGAGI (reference sequence). V lost 6 bases to trimming and J lost 0 bases, with 14 bases between them. CDR3 sequence reads: CASSSTPTATNEKLFF. The CDR3 DNA reads TGTGCCAGCAGCTCTACCCCGACAGCAACTAATGAAAAACTGTTTTTT.

The gene calls are TRBV4-3 and TRBJ1-1; D uncertain. Germline assignment: CDR1 LGHNA and CDR2 YSLEER. With 0 bases removed from V and 3 bases from J, the gap between germline ends came to 14 bases. The length of the CDR3 is 16 residues. The CDR3 here is CASSQERFGQYTEAFF. In nucleotides, the CDR3 is TGCGCCAGCAGCCAAGAACGATTCGGGCAGTACACTGAAGCTTTCTTT.

V is TRBV7-9 and J is TRBJ2-1; no clear D gene. The CDR3 consists of 13 residues. CDR1 SEHNR and CDR2 FQNEAQ come from the germline V gene (reference sequence). Trimming cost V 1 base and J 14 bases, with 15 bases left between them. CDR3 region: CASSLGLLEEKFF. CDR3 in DNA: TGTGCCAGCAGCTTAGGGCTCCTAGAGGAGAAGTTCTTC.